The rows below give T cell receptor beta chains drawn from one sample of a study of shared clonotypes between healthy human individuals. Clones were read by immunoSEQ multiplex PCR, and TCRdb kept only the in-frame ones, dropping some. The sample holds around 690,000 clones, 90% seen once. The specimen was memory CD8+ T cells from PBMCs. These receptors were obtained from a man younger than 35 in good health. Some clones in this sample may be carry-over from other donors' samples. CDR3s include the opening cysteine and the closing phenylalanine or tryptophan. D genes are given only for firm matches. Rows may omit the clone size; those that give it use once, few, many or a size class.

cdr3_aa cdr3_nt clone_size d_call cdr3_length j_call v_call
CASSLKQGASKNIQYF TGTGCCAGCAGCTTGAAACAGGGGGCGTCCAAAAACATTCAGTACTTC - TRBD1 16 TRBJ2-4 TRBV5-4
CASSSPGPQGAYSTDTQYF TGTGCCAGCAGTTCCCCGGGGCCCCAAGGAGCATACAGCACAGATACGCAGTATTTT once - 19 TRBJ2-3 TRBV13
CASSPGQGAGLVYGYTF TGCGCCAGCAGCCCGGGACAGGGGGCCGGGCTAGTCTATGGCTACACCTTC - TRBD1 17 TRBJ1-2 TRBV4-3
CASSLRTGANTEAFF TGCGCCAGCAGCCTCCGGACAGGGGCAAACACTGAAGCTTTCTTT - TRBD1 15 TRBJ1-1 TRBV5-1
CASSPGTGSSYEQYF TGTGCCAGCAGTCCTGGGACTGGGAGCTCCTACGAGCAGTACTTC - - 15 TRBJ2-7 TRBV28
CASSYDGGTQYF TGTGCCAGCAGTTACGATGGCGGGACCCAGTACTTC - - 12 TRBJ2-5 TRBV6-5
CSVEIAGVREQYF TGCAGCGTTGAAATAGCGGGAGTGCGTGAGCAGTACTTC once TRBD2 13 TRBJ2-7 TRBV29-1
CASSIGDRGYYEQYF TGTGCCAGTAGTATTGGGGACAGGGGATACTACGAGCAGTACTTC - TRBD1 15 TRBJ2-7 TRBV19
CASSQGGRQGPYGYTF TGCGCCAGCAGCCAAGGCGGGAGACAGGGGCCCTATGGCTACACCTTC - TRBD1 16 TRBJ1-2 TRBV4-1
CASSPRPGGNQPQHF TGTGCCAGCAGCCCCCGTCCAGGGGGCAATCAGCCCCAGCATTTT - - 15 TRBJ1-5 TRBV27
CASSLGGHYEQYF TGTGCCAGCAGCTTAGGCGGACACTACGAGCAGTACTTC once - 13 TRBJ2-7 TRBV7-9
CASRLTASGRAQGDEQFF TGCGCCAGCAGACTAACCGCTAGCGGGAGGGCCCAAGGGGATGAGCAGTTCTTC - TRBD2 18 TRBJ2-1 TRBV4-3
CASSYFGREQDTQYF TGTGCCAGCAGTTACTTCGGGCGGGAGCAAGATACGCAGTATTTT - TRBD2 15 TRBJ2-3 TRBV6-5
CASSFQDRYEQYF TGTGCCAGCAGCTTCCAAGACCGCTACGAGCAGTACTTC - - 13 TRBJ2-7 TRBV7-9
CSVNGLTYNEQFF TGCAGCGTGAACGGACTAACGTACAATGAGCAGTTCTTC - - 13 TRBJ2-1 TRBV29-1
CAISPIWVEQEAFF TGTGCCATCAGTCCCATTTGGGTGGAACAGGAAGCTTTCTTT few - 14 TRBJ1-1 TRBV10-3
CASSVAGGPAGELFF TGTGCCAGCAGCGTGGCGGGAGGGCCCGCCGGGGAGCTGTTTTTT - TRBD2 15 TRBJ2-2 TRBV9
CASSPDRDEQYF TGTGCCAGCAGCCCAGACAGGGACGAGCAGTACTTC - TRBD1 12 TRBJ2-7 TRBV7-9
CASSYLEAYEQYF TGTGCCAGCAGCTACCTGGAGGCCTACGAGCAGTACTTC - - 13 TRBJ2-7 TRBV11-1
CASSLAGQNYGYTF TGTGCCAGCAGCTTAGCGGGACAGAACTATGGCTACACCTTC - TRBD1 14 TRBJ1-2 TRBV7-6
CASSVDSTWYYEQYF TGTGCCAGCAGCGTGGACAGCACCTGGTACTACGAGCAGTACTTC - - 15 TRBJ2-7 TRBV7-9
CASKPAQTGDDTEAFF TGTGCCTCAAAGCCGGCCCAAACAGGGGATGACACTGAAGCTTTCTTT - TRBD1 16 TRBJ1-1 TRBV10-3
CASSVPGQGIYGYTF TGTGCCAGCAGCGTCCCGGGACAGGGGATCTATGGCTACACCTTC - TRBD1 15 TRBJ1-2 TRBV9
CASSLGGGMSNEQFF TGCGCCAGCAGCTTGGGTGGGGGGATGAGCAATGAGCAGTTCTTC - - 15 TRBJ2-1 TRBV5-1
CASSLGGLTNIQYF TGTGCCAGCAGTTTGGGAGGGTTAACAAACATTCAGTACTTC - TRBD2 14 TRBJ2-4 TRBV28
CASSLGLAGGHEQFF TGCGCCAGCAGCTTGGGACTAGCGGGGGGGCATGAGCAGTTCTTC - TRBD2 15 TRBJ2-1 TRBV5-1
CASSFGWYGEQYF TGTGCCAGCAGCTTCGGTTGGTACGGCGAGCAGTACTTC - - 13 TRBJ2-7 TRBV11-2
CASSDFPGPEHEQYF TGTGCCAGCAGTGACTTTCCGGGCCCCGAACACGAGCAGTACTTC once - 15 TRBJ2-7 TRBV6-4
CASSEDQTYEQYF TGTGCCAGCAGTGAGGACCAGACCTACGAGCAGTACTTC - - 13 TRBJ2-7 TRBV25-1
CASSLTSLIRGSNEQFF TGTGCCAGCAGCTTAACCTCCCTTATCAGGGGTTCCAATGAGCAGTTCTTC - - 17 TRBJ2-1 TRBV7-2
CASSPAGTGGREQYF TGTGCCAGCAGCCCAGCCGGGACAGGGGGCAGGGAGCAGTACTTC once TRBD1 15 TRBJ2-7 TRBV11-2
CASKPAARLVDEQFF TGCGCCAGCAAGCCGGCAGCACGACTGGTCGATGAGCAGTTCTTC - - 15 TRBJ2-1 TRBV4-1
CATWGGGGEGYTF TGCGCCACCTGGGGGGGCGGAGGAGAGGGCTACACCTTC few - 13 TRBJ1-2 TRBV5-1
CASSVDRDEGYTF TGTGCCAGCAGCGTAGACAGGGATGAAGGCTACACCTTC - - 13 TRBJ1-2 TRBV9
CASSLPGSNQPQHF TGTGCCAGCAGCTTACCGGGAAGCAATCAGCCCCAGCATTTT many - 14 TRBJ1-5 TRBV7-9
CASIPDGSTNEKLFF TGTGCCAGCATTCCCGACGGCTCAACTAATGAAAAACTGTTTTTT - - 15 TRBJ1-4 TRBV6-5
CASTWGGATDTQYF TGTGCCAGCACCTGGGGCGGAGCCACAGATACGCAGTATTTT - - 14 TRBJ2-3 TRBV28
CASSYWGVPTEAFF TGTGCCAGCAGTTACTGGGGGGTCCCGACGGAAGCTTTCTTT - - 14 TRBJ1-1 TRBV6-6
CAWSWDPNEQYF TGTGCCTGGAGTTGGGACCCTAATGAGCAGTACTTC - - 12 TRBJ2-7 TRBV30
CASSYSAGGYEQYF TGTGCCAGCAGTTACTCAGCGGGAGGCTACGAGCAGTACTTC once TRBD2 14 TRBJ2-7 TRBV6-5
CASSQDISRNTEAFF TGCGCCAGCAGCCAAGATATTTCGAGGAACACTGAAGCTTTCTTT - - 15 TRBJ1-1 TRBV4-1
CASSVLDEDTQYF TGTGCCAGCAGTGTACTAGATGAAGATACGCAGTATTTT - - 13 TRBJ2-3 TRBV27
CASSFLATSGSTGELFF TGTGCCAGCAGTTTCCTTGCGACTAGCGGGAGTACCGGGGAGCTGTTTTTT - TRBD2 17 TRBJ2-2 TRBV27
CASSWQGPDSYEQYF TGCGCCAGCAGCTGGCAGGGGCCCGATTCCTACGAGCAGTACTTC - - 15 TRBJ2-7 TRBV5-1
CASSLAGGSVNEQFF TGTGCCAGCAGCTTAGCTGGCGGGAGTGTGAATGAGCAGTTCTTC - TRBD2 15 TRBJ2-1 TRBV11-2
CASSLSRGSHEQYF TGTGCCAGCAGTTTATCGAGAGGGTCCCACGAGCAGTACTTC - - 14 TRBJ2-7 TRBV27
CASSFKDRTGEQYF TGTGCCAGCAGCTTCAAGGACAGGACGGGTGAGCAGTACTTC - TRBD1 14 TRBJ2-7 TRBV5-5
CASSLIPTGLEQYF TGTGCCAGCAGTTTAATCCCCACAGGGCTCGAGCAGTACTTC - - 14 TRBJ2-7 TRBV27
CASSQDSRHTSGNTIYF TGCGCCAGCAGCCAAGATTCCCGACACACCTCTGGAAACACCATATATTTT - - 17 TRBJ1-3 TRBV4-1
CASSSRLAEEGNEQFF TGTGCCAGCAGCTCCCGCCTAGCGGAGGAGGGCAATGAGCAGTTCTTC - TRBD2 16 TRBJ2-1 TRBV7-3
CASSLGDRDHQPQHF TGCGCCAGCAGCTTGGGGGACAGGGACCATCAGCCCCAGCATTTT - TRBD1 15 TRBJ1-5 TRBV4-1
CASSFGELGNIQYF TGCGCCAGCAGCTTCGGCGAGTTGGGAAACATTCAGTACTTC - - 14 TRBJ2-4 TRBV5-1
CASRVDTLQETQYF TGCGCCTCAAGGGTAGACACTTTACAAGAGACCCAGTACTTC - - 14 TRBJ2-5 TRBV7-9
CSAGDWGSYNEQFF TGCAGCGCCGGGGATTGGGGCTCCTACAATGAGCAGTTCTTC - - 14 TRBJ2-1 TRBV29-1
CASSMGTRGETQYF TGTGCCAGCAGTATGGGAACTCGGGGAGAGACCCAGTACTTC - - 14 TRBJ2-5 TRBV27
CASSPGQGVADTQYF TGTGCCAGCAGCCCAGGACAGGGTGTCGCAGATACGCAGTATTTT - TRBD1 15 TRBJ2-3 TRBV7-2
CASSEGQGYGYTF TGTGCCAGCAGCGAGGGACAGGGTTACGGCTACACCTTC - TRBD1 13 TRBJ1-2 TRBV9
CASSQDYGTVRTDTQYF TGCGCCAGCAGCCAAGATTATGGGACAGTCCGCACAGATACGCAGTATTTT - TRBD1 17 TRBJ2-3 TRBV4-3
CASSFSISGSSYEQYF TGTGCCAGCAGTTTTTCGATTAGCGGGAGCTCCTACGAGCAGTACTTC - TRBD2 16 TRBJ2-7 TRBV28
CASSSGGTSYEQYF TGTGCCAGCAGCTCAGGGGGCACCTCCTACGAGCAGTACTTC - TRBD1 14 TRBJ2-7 TRBV7-9